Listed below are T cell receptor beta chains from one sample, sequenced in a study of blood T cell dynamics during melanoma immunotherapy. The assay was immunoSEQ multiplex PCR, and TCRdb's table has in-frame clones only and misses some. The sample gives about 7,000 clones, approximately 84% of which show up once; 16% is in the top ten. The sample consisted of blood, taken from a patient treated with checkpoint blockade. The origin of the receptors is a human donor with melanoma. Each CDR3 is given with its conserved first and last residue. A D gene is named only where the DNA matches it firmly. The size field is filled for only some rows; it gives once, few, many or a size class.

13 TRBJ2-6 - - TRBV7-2 CASEFSGANVLTF TGTGCCAGCGAATTCTCTGGGGCCAACGTCCTGACTTTC
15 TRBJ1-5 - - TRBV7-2 CASSPSRGFNQPQHF TGTGCCAGCAGCCCCAGCCGGGGATTCAATCAGCCCCAGCATTTT
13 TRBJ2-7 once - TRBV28 CASSSGFLYEQYF TGTGCCAGCAGTTCTGGGTTCCTATACGAGCAGTACTTC
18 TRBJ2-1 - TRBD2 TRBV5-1 CASSPLTTSGGSYNEQFF TGCGCCAGCAGTCCCTTAACCACTAGCGGGGGTTCCTACAATGAGCAGTTCTTC
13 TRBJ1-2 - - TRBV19 CASSIWGVGGYTF TGTGCCAGTAGTATCTGGGGAGTAGGTGGCTACACCTTC
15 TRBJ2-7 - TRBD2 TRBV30 CAWSVPGLAGHEQYF TGTGCCTGGAGTGTACCGGGACTAGCGGGACACGAGCAGTACTTC
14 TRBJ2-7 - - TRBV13 CASSSRGLSGEQYF TGTGCCAGCAGCTCCCGGGGTTTATCAGGGGAGCAGTACTTC
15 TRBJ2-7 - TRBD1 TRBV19 CASSIDVQGPYEQYF TGTGCCAGTAGTATAGATGTACAGGGGCCCTACGAGCAGTACTTC
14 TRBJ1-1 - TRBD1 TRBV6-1 CASRQRQGATEAFF TGTGCCAGCAGGCAGAGACAGGGGGCCACTGAAGCTTTCTTT
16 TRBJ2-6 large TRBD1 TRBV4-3 CASSQEQGTGANVLTF TGCGCCAGCAGCCAAGAACAGGGGACCGGGGCCAACGTCCTGACTTTC
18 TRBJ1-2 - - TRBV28 CASSKFGWGPNSNYGYTF TGTGCCAGCAGCAAATTTGGATGGGGACCGAATTCTAACTATGGCTACACCTTC
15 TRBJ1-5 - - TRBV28 CASSFHSGVDQPQHF TGTGCCAGCAGTTTCCACTCAGGGGTGGATCAGCCCCAGCATTTT
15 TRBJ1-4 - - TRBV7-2 CASSLVGGYNEKLFF TGTGCCAGCAGCTTAGTCGGGGGGTATAATGAAAAACTGTTTTTT
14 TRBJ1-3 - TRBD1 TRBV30 CAWTTGQGRNTIYF TGTGCCTGGACCACTGGACAGGGAAGAAACACCATATATTTT
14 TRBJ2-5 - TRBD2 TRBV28 CASSLTSGRQEQYF TGTGCCAGCAGTTTAACTAGCGGGAGGCAGGAGCAGTACTTC
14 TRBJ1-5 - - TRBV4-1 CASSQDGGNQPQHF TGCGCCAGCAGCCAGGACGGGGGCAATCAGCCCCAGCATTTT
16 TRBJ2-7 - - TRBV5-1 CASSSNSQGSLGEQYF TGCGCCAGCAGCTCCAACTCACAGGGATCGCTAGGCGAGCAGTACTTC
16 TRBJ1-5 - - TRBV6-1 CASSDIVPTLNQPQHF TGTGCCAGCAGTGATATCGTACCGACACTCAATCAGCCCCAGCATTTT
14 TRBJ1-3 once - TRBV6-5 CASSPPSSGNTIYF TGTGCCAGCAGTCCCCCTAGCAGCGGAAACACCATATATTTT
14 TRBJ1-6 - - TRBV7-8 CASSLDKADSPLHF TGTGCCAGCAGCTTAGATAAGGCTGATTCACCCCTCCACTTT
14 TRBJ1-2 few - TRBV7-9 CASSLDLGGYGYTF TGTGCCAGCAGCTTGGACCTGGGTGGCTATGGCTACACCTTC
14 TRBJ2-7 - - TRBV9 CASSTDRGGYEQYF TGTGCCAGCAGCACGGACAGAGGAGGCTACGAGCAGTACTTC
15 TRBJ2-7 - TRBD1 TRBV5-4 CASSSGQGISYEQYF TGTGCCAGCAGCTCCGGACAGGGCATATCCTACGAGCAGTACTTC
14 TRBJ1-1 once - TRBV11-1 CASSLARGFGEAFF TGTGCCAGCAGCTTAGCGAGGGGCTTCGGTGAAGCTTTCTTT
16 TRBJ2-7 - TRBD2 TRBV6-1 CASSEVSSGRRYEQYF TGTGCCAGCAGTGAAGTTAGTAGCGGGAGGAGGTACGAGCAGTACTTC
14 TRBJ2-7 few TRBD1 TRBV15 CATSRGWTGEEQYF TGTGCCACCAGCAGAGGTTGGACAGGGGAGGAGCAGTACTTC
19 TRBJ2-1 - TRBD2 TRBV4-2 CASSSIAGGPGSSYNEQFF TGTGCCAGCAGCTCCATAGCGGGAGGGCCGGGAAGCTCCTACAATGAGCAGTTCTTC
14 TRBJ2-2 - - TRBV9 CASSRDSNTGELFF TGTGCCAGCAGCCGGGACTCAAACACCGGGGAGCTGTTTTTT
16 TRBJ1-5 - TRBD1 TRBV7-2 CASSVSIDRGNQPQHF TGTGCCAGCAGCGTATCGATCGACAGGGGCAATCAGCCCCAGCATTTT
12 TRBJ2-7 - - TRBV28 CASSLSTLEQYF TGTGCCAGCAGTTTATCCACCCTCGAGCAGTACTTC
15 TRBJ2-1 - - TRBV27 CASSPYPVGINEQFF TGTGCCAGCAGCCCTTATCCGGTCGGAATCAATGAGCAGTTCTTC
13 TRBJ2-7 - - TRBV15 CATSRWGTYEQYF TGTGCCACCAGCAGGTGGGGCACCTACGAGCAGTACTTC
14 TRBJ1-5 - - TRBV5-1 CASSSDPTSQPQHF TGCGCCAGCAGCTCGGACCCCACGAGCCAGCCCCAGCATTTT
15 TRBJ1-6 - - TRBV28 CASSPSGLRNSPLHF TGTGCCAGCAGTCCCTCGGGGTTGAGGAATTCACCCCTCCACTTT
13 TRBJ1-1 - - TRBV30 CACRGQSNTEAFF TGTGCCTGCAGAGGACAGTCGAACACTGAAGCTTTCTTT
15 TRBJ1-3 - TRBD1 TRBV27 CASSTYRGDGNTIYF TGTGCCAGCAGTACATACAGGGGGGATGGAAACACCATATATTTT